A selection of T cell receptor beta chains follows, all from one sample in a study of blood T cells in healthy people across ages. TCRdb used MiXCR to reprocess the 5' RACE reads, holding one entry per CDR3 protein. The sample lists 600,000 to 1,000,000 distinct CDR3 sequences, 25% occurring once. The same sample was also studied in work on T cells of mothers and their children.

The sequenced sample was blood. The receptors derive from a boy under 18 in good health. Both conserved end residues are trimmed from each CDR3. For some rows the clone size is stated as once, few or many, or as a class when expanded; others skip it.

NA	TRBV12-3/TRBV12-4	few	ASRVVGGFHEQY
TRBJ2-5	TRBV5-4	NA	ASSPYLAGGQETQY
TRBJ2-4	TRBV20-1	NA	SARLLRDAKNIQY
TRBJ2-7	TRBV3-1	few	ASSSGTSGTSYEQY
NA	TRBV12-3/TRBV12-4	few	ASSLGQGQF
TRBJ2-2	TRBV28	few	ASRLDSAGGGELF
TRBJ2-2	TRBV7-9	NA	ASSLGGLSGELF
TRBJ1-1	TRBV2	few	ASRGQERYTEAF
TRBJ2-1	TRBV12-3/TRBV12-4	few	ASSFSQYNEQF
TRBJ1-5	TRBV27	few	ASSLYPGTNQPQH
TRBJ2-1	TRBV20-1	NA	SAILLVYNEQL
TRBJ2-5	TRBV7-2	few	ASSYQTTVYQETQY
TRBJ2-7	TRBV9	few	ASSPDSGRGSGEQY
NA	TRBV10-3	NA	AISWDRDGNEQF
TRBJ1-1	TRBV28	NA	ASSGPVKTGLSTEAF
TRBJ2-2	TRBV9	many	ASRDNSGAGELF